A single sample is the source of the 4 T cell receptor beta chains below, sequenced in a study of T-cell reconstitution after alpha-beta-depleted transplantation in children (dated by TCRdb to about 2016). To prepare the library, PCR was applied. Sequencing instrument: Illumina HiSeq 2500. To normalize quantification of the TCRbeta repertoire, the TCR libraries were built with molecular barcoding that relied on unique molecular identifiers. TCRdb's own reprocessing of the public reads used fastp at Q25 and MiXCR and kept productive beta chains. All rows with the same CDR3 protein become a single entry with the most common DNA and genes. For this sample the table gives around 60,000 distinct CDR3 sequences, of which 44% were detected only once. The top ten hold 95% to 98% of the sample. The meaning of the sample's treatment or condition label: allogeneic hematopoietic cell transplantation with graft depleted of TCRalphabeta T cells and CD19 B cells.

The sequenced sample was PBMCs, mostly from graft donor cells, obtained 360 days after TCRalphabeta/CD19-depleted stem cell transplant. These receptors all stem from a male patient aged 10 to 17 who had a stem cell transplant for acute lymphoblastic leukemia, so the T cells may come from the graft donor.

The chain is built from TRBV11-2 and TRBJ2-7; D possibly uses TRBD1 or TRBD2 (6 bases each). The germline V gene encodes CDR1 SGHAT and CDR2 FQNNGV. The V and J ends lost 6 bases and 2 bases respectively, with 23 bases between them. CDR3 length equals 17 residues. The CDR3, as DNA: TGTGCCAGCAGACCAGGGGTTGTTCCGCGGGAAACCTACGAGCAGTACTTC. Protein sequence: CASRPGVVPRETYEQYF. The whole variable domain, remainder taken from reference TRBV11-2 and TRBJ2-7, is EAGVAQSPRYKIIEKRQSVAFWCNPISGHATLYWYQQILGQGPKLLIQFQNNGVVDDSQLPKDRFSAERLKGVDSTLKIQPAKLEDSAVYLCASRPGVVPRETYEQYFGPGTRLTVT.

The chain recombines TRBV3-1 with TRBJ2-7; TRBD1 is a possible D gene (5 bases). The CDR3 length is 16 residues. Germline values: CDR1 LGHDT, CDR2 YNNKEL (reference sequence). V dropped 3 bases and J dropped 3 bases, with 18 bases sitting between them. As DNA, the CDR3 is TGTGCCAGCAGCCAGCCTGCAGGGCCTAGATACTACGAGCAGTACTTC. Protein product: CASSQPAGPRYYEQYF.

This chain connects TRBV12-3 or TRBV12-4 to TRBJ2-5; a possible D gene is TRBD2 (6 bases). This CDR3 is 17 amino acids long. Trimming took off 4 bases at V and 2 bases at J, with 20 bases between the two ends. In nucleotides, the CDR3 is TGTGCCAGCAGTTCGGGAGCTAGAACCACTTATCAAGAGACCCAGTACTTC. This gives the protein CASSSGARTTYQETQYF.

This clonotype has just a few counts. This rearrangement joins TRBV3-1 to TRBJ1-2; D is uncertain. The CDR3 has 14 amino acids. V lost 1 base and J lost 5, with 11 bases in between. CDR1 is LGHDT and CDR2 is YNNKEL in the germline V gene (reference sequence). CDR3 sequence reads: CASSQGSFTYGYTF. The CDR3 DNA reads TGTGCCAGCAGCCAAGGAAGCTTCACGTATGGCTACACCTTC.